The 9 T cell receptor beta chains below were found in one sample sequenced in a study of blood T cell repertoires in COVID-19. Only in-frame clones appear in the TCRdb table, and some are missing; sequencing was by immunoSEQ multiplex PCR. The repertoire holds 150,000 to 200,000 clones, 80% to 85% seen once, with approximately 2.4% in the top ten. Sequencing input: peripheral blood. These receptors were obtained from a human donor with acute or convalescent COVID-19. The donor label of this sample is uncertain.

The CDR3: CASSSGGSGSNEQFF. In DNA, the CDR3 is TGTGCCAGCAGCTCCGGGGGTAGCGGGAGTAATGAGCAGTTCTTC. The V and J genes are TRBV27 and TRBJ2-1, with 9 bases lining up with TRBD2. The CDR3 totals 15 residues. With 6 bases clipped from V and 7 bases from J, the junction kept 10 bases outside the gene matches. Germline V gene data show CDR1 as MNHEY and CDR2 as SMNVEV (reference sequence).

This chain connects TRBV5-4 to TRBJ1-2; D perhaps matches TRBD1 (6 bases). Germline V gene sequence: CDR1 SGHNT, CDR2 YYREEE (reference sequence). Deletions cut 4 bases from V and 2 bases from J, with 12 bases between. There are 14 residues in the CDR3. The CDR3 DNA reads as TGTGCCAGCAGCCGAATGGACAGAAACTATGGCTACACCTTC. It is translated as CASSRMDRNYGYTF. The variable domain in full, completed from reference TRBV5-4 and TRBJ1-2, reads ETGVTQSPTHLIKTRGQQVTLRCSSQSGHNTVSWYQQALGQGPQFIFQYYREEENGRGNFPPRFSGLQFPNYSSELNVNALELDDSALYLCASSRMDRNYGYTFGSGTRLTVV.

V and J are TRBV9 and TRBJ2-1; 13 nucleotides agree with TRBD2. V lost 4 bases and J lost 3; bases outside the gene matches: 7. The CDR3 has 17 amino acids. Germline loops: CDR1 SGDLS, CDR2 YYNGEE. Here the CDR3 DNA reads TGTGCCAGCAGCACAACTAGCGGGGGGGTGCACTACAATGAGCAGTTCTTC. It translates to CASSTTSGGVHYNEQFF.

The J gene is TRBJ2-3, the V gene TRBV6-5, with D perhaps matching TRBD2 (6 bases). Trimming took 5 bases from V and 6 from J, leaving 15 bases between them. The CDR3 spans 14 residues. Germline loops: CDR1 MNHEY, CDR2 SVGAGI. CDR3 sequence: CASSPDGAGDTQYF. The CDR3 DNA is TGTGCCAGCAGTCCTGATGGGGCGGGGGATACGCAGTATTTT.

The V and J genes are TRBV12-5 and TRBJ1-6; TRBD1 might be the D (6 bases). The V end lost 6 bases, the J end lost 5 bases, and 17 bases lay between the germline ends. The germline V gene encodes CDR1 LGHNT and CDR2 FRNRAP. This CDR3 contains 16 residues. CDR3 nucleotide sequence: TGTGCTAGTGGGCTGGAACTACAGGGAGATAATTCACCCCTCCACTTT. It codes for CASGLELQGDNSPLHF.

The V call is TRBV19, the J call TRBJ1-6; D remains unclear. Germline V gene lookup returns CDR1 LNHDA and CDR2 SQIVND (reference sequence). The CDR3 is made up of 15 amino acids. V lost 10 bases and J 7 bases, leaving 20 bases between the germline ends. CDR3: CATGEELRSNSPLHF. CDR3 nucleotides: TGTGCCACCGGTGAGGAGCTAAGATCGAATTCACCCCTCCACTTT.

The rearrangement uses TRBV11-2 and TRBJ1-6; 9 positions agree with TRBD1. V shed 4 bases, J shed 6 bases, and the junction held 1 base outside the gene matches. Germline V gene lookup returns CDR1 SGHAT and CDR2 FQNNGV. The CDR3 runs 14 residues. The CDR3 protein is CASSSTGGNSPLHF. The CDR3 DNA is TGTGCCAGCAGCTCGACAGGGGGTAATTCACCCCTCCACTTT.

This chain uses TRBV6-2 or TRBV6-3 with TRBJ2-1; 7 positions agree with TRBD1. Germline lookup yields CDR1 MNHEY and CDR2 SVGEGT. V was clipped by 2 bases and J by 10 bases; unmatched bases: 8. The CDR3 length is 14 residues. The CDR3 region is CASSYRGLDGEQFF. Written as DNA, the CDR3 is TGTGCCAGCAGTTACAGGGGGCTAGATGGGGAGCAGTTCTTC.

CDR3 nucleotide sequence: TGTGCCAGCCGGGTCCTCCGCCTGAACACTGAAGCTTTCTTT. Amino acids: CASRVLRLNTEAFF. The gene calls are TRBV19 and TRBJ1-1, with D uncertain. Deletions cut 9 bases from V and 0 bases from J, with 14 bases between. This CDR3 region has 14 residues. CDR1 LNHDA and CDR2 SQIVND come from the germline V gene (reference sequence).